This TCR beta chain was obtained from a study of blood T cell repertoires in COVID-19. Data came from immunoSEQ multiplex PCR; TCRdb stores just in-frame clones and leaves some out. There are around 40,000 clones in the sample; 85% to 90% occur only once, and over 11% lies in the top ten. Unmatched junction bases numbered 11, after V lost 6 bases and J lost 11 bases. Per the germline V gene, CDR1 is SNHLY and CDR2 is FYNNEI. This CDR3 comprises 13 residues. The clonotype comes from a human donor in a cohort sampled during active COVID-19. The V gene is TRBV2, the J gene TRBJ1-1; the match to TRBD1 covers 8 bases. Sequences were obtained from peripheral blood. CDR3 amino acids: CASSDRGQPRAFF. The CDR3 nucleotides are TGTGCCAGCAGCGACAGGGGCCAACCAAGGGCTTTCTTT.